These 27 T cell receptor beta chains share one sample of origin, sequenced in a study of cytomegalovirus exposure and HLA in healthy donors. It was with 60 Vbeta and 13 Jbeta primers that the PCR ran. Repertoires were generated with immunoSEQ multiplex PCR, while TCRdb's copy carries only in-frame clones and drops some. This table holds some 150,000 clones, over 75% found once. The sequencing input was PBMCs. The source of these receptors is a male donor in good health and CMV-seronegative.

In DNA, the CDR3 is TGTGCCAGCAGCTTGTCTACTAGCTTTAATGAGCAGTTCTTC. Translating gives CASSLSTSFNEQFF. The chain employs TRBV7-9 and TRBJ2-1; tentatively, D is TRBD2 (6 bases). Germline V gene sequence: CDR1 SEHNR, CDR2 FQNEAQ (reference sequence). CDR3 size: 14 residues. Trimming left V 3 bases short and J 7 bases short, with 13 bases between. Based on the CDR3 plus reference TRBV7-9 and TRBJ2-1, the full variable domain is DTGVSQNPRHKITKRGQNVTFRCDPISEHNRLYWYRQTLGQGPEFLTYFQNEAQLEKSRLLSDRFSAERPKGSFSTLEIQRTEQGDSAMYLCASSLSTSFNEQFFGPGTRLTVL.

The chain links TRBV5-1 to TRBJ2-5, with a weak D call TRBD1 (6 bases). Germline loops: CDR1 SGHRS, CDR2 YFSETQ. Trimming left V 4 bases short and J 2 bases short, with 12 bases between. The CDR3 spans 14 residues. The CDR3 loop reads CASSTTGSQETQYF. As DNA, the CDR3 is TGCGCCAGCAGCACCACAGGGTCTCAAGAGACCCAGTACTTC.

The chain recombines TRBV15 with TRBJ2-5, with 7 bases fitting TRBD2. The end of the DNA is better explained by TRBJ2-7, so the J call may be wrong. The germline V gene has CDR1 LNHNV and CDR2 YYDKDF (reference sequence). This CDR3 contains 14 residues. The CDR3: CATSRGGGSYEQYF. The CDR3 coding sequence is TGTGCCACCAGCCGCGGCGGGGGTTCCTACGAGCAGTACTTC.

V usage is TRBV5-1 and J usage is TRBJ1-2; 8 positions match TRBD1. J gave up 3 bases and V 4 bases, and 8 bases lay outside the gene matches. The CDR3 is 15 residues long. Germline-derived CDR1 and CDR2 are SGHRS and YFSETQ. The CDR3 DNA follows: TGCGCCAGCAGCACTAGGACAGGGATTGACTATGGCTACACCTTC. Protein product: CASSTRTGIDYGYTF. Full variable domain (rest looked up from reference TRBV5-1 and TRBJ1-2): KAGVTQTPRYLIKTRGQQVTLSCSPISGHRSVSWYQQTPGQGLQFLFEYFSETQRNKGNFPGRFSGRQFSNSRSEMNVSTLELGDSALYLCASSTRTGIDYGYTFGSGTRLTVV.

The rearrangement uses TRBV9 and TRBJ2-2; 13 bases map to TRBD2. The CDR3 is 17 residues long. The junction had 9 bases not matched to a gene; V was cut back by 4 bases and J by 6 bases. Germline V gene lookup returns CDR1 SGDLS and CDR2 YYNGEE. The CDR3 nucleotides read TGTGCCAGCAGCCCCCTACCTACTAGCGGGGGGGCCGGGGAGCTGTTTTTT. Translated, it gives CASSPLPTSGGAGELFF.

The rearrangement joins TRBV11-2 to TRBJ1-1, with D perhaps matching TRBD1 (5 bases). The CDR3 is 15 residues long. The V gene's germline CDR1 is SGHAT and CDR2 FQNNGV. The V gene lost 3 bases and the J gene lost 0 bases, with 11 bases spanning the gap. The DNA for the CDR3 is TGTGCCAGCAGCTTCCCCTGGGGGGTGAACACTGAAGCTTTCTTT. As protein: CASSFPWGVNTEAFF.

On this clone: At one boundary the junction diverges from the germline segment, which might be a read error. The chain joins TRBV9 to TRBJ2-5; weak D call: TRBD1 (5 bases). CDR3 length equals 15 residues. Per the germline V gene, CDR1 is SGDLS and CDR2 is YYNGEE. CDR3: CACSVGVADQETQYF. DNA of the CDR3: TGTGCCTGCAGCGTAGGGGTGGCGGACCAAGAGACCCAGTACTTC. The full variable domain, completed using reference TRBV9 and TRBJ2-5, is DSGVTQTPKHLITATGQRVTLRCSPRSGDLSVYWYQQSLDQGLQFLIQYYNGEERAKGNILERFSAQQFPDLHSELNLSSLELGDSALYFCACSVGVADQETQYFGPGTRLLVL.

This clone showed up just a few times. V and J are TRBV4-3 and TRBJ1-3, with D possibly matching TRBD1 (5 bases). This CDR3 is built from 14 residues. V was pared by 1 base and J by 6 bases, with 10 bases between. CDR1 LGHNA and CDR2 YSLEER come from the germline V gene. CDR3 nucleotides: TGCGCCAGCAGCCAAGGGGGCCTGATAAACACCATATATTTT. This encodes CASSQGGLINTIYF.

V usage is TRBV14 and J usage is TRBJ2-1; TRBD2 agrees at 12 bases. Germline values: CDR1 SGHDN, CDR2 FVKESK. V shed 2 bases and J 4 bases; nucleotides not matched to a gene: 6. The CDR3 loop spans 17 amino acids. The CDR3 DNA follows: TGTGCCAGCAGCCAATTGACCGGACTAGCGGGATACAATGAGCAGTTCTTC. It translates to CASSQLTGLAGYNEQFF.

This chain joins TRBV15 and TRBJ1-4; the D is unclear. Germline lookup yields CDR1 LNHNV and CDR2 YYDKDF (reference sequence). This CDR3 is built from 13 residues. The ends were cut back, 5 bases at V and 2 bases at J, with 6 bases in the middle. In nucleotides, the CDR3 is TGTGCCACCAGCGGGCAGACTAATGAAAAACTGTTTTTT. Protein: CATSGQTNEKLFF.

The rearrangement links TRBV5-1 to TRBJ1-6, with D unclear. CDR1 is SGHRS and CDR2 is YFSETQ in the germline V gene. Trimming pared 4 bases from V and 0 bases from J, leaving 14 bases between. The CDR3 sequence is 17 residues long. The CDR3 region has the DNA TGCGCCAGCAGCACCACGTCGCTTAGCTCCTATAATTCACCCCTCCACTTT. Protein: CASSTTSLSSYNSPLHF. The variable domain in full, completed from reference TRBV5-1 and TRBJ1-6, reads KAGVTQTPRYLIKTRGQQVTLSCSPISGHRSVSWYQQTPGQGLQFLFEYFSETQRNKGNFPGRFSGRQFSNSRSEMNVSTLELGDSALYLCASSTTSLSSYNSPLHFGNGTRLTVT.

The V gene is TRBV4-3, the J gene TRBJ2-2, with 12 bases aligning to TRBD2. The CDR3 runs to 18 residues. The germline gives CDR1 LGHNA, CDR2 YSLEER. V shed 1 base, J shed 2 bases, and the junction held 5 bases outside the gene matches. The CDR3 region is CASSQGLAGVSNTGELFF. The DNA of the CDR3 is TGCGCCAGCAGCCAAGGACTAGCGGGAGTATCAAACACCGGGGAGCTGTTTTTT.

The rearrangement uses TRBV5-3 and TRBJ1-4, with D possibly matching TRBD1 (5 bases). TRBV5-3 is an ORF, and what it does is uncertain. The V gene lost 5 bases and the J gene lost 1 base, with 15 bases spanning the gap. The CDR3 has 16 amino acids. The CDR3 DNA is TGTGCCAGAAGTCCCCCGGGGGATGGAACTAATGAAAAACTGTTTTTT. Protein sequence: CARSPPGDGTNEKLFF.

This clone was seen only once. This chain links TRBV18 with TRBJ2-3, with 7 positions matching TRBD1. After removal of 8 bases from V and 0 bases from J, the junction contained 8 bases not matched to a gene. The CDR3 is made up of 15 amino acids. Germline assignment: CDR1 KGHSH and CDR2 LQKENI. The CDR3 protein is CASLLGTASTDTQYF. DNA of the CDR3: TGTGCCAGCCTCCTTGGGACAGCTAGCACAGATACGCAGTATTTT.

This clone was counted between two and nine times. Here the CDR3 DNA reads TGTGCCAGCAGTTTCGGAGGGGATGGCTACACCTTC. This gives the protein CASSFGGDGYTF. The chain carries TRBV28 and TRBJ1-2; maybe TRBD1 (5 bases). V lost 3 bases and J lost 6, with 8 bases in between. CDR3 size: 12 residues. Germline V gene data show CDR1 as MDHEN and CDR2 as SYDVKM.

The table lists this clone with a few counts. The chain employs TRBV27 and TRBJ1-4; unclear D gene. This CDR3 is built from 15 residues. Looked up from germline, CDR1 is MNHEY and CDR2 is SMNVEV (reference sequence). With 6 bases removed from V and 0 bases from J, the gap between germline ends came to 11 bases. CDR3 nucleotide sequence: TGTGCCAGCAGCCTCGGTCTCACAACTAATGAAAAACTGTTTTTT. This sequence encodes CASSLGLTTNEKLFF.

This sequence joins TRBV9 and TRBJ2-1; the D gene is possibly TRBD1 (6 bases). This CDR3 is 15 amino acids long. Germline V CDR1 and CDR2: SGDLS, YYNGEE. Trimming took 4 bases from V and 1 from J, leaving 12 bases between them. The CDR3 DNA sequence: TGTGCCAGCAGCCCCACAGGGAGTTCCTACAATGAGCAGTTCTTC. This sequence encodes CASSPTGSSYNEQFF.

The chain combines TRBV18 with TRBJ2-5; 9 bases fit TRBD1. Trimming at V came to 2 bases and at J to 4 bases, leaving 5 bases not matched to a gene. The CDR3 spans 15 residues. The V gene's germline CDR1 is KGHSH and CDR2 LQKENI. In DNA, the CDR3 is TGTGCCAGCTCACCAGGGACAGGGTTTGGAGAGACCCAGTACTTC. It encodes CASSPGTGFGETQYF.

In regard to this clone: Different DNA sequences within this sample yield the same CDR3. The rearrangement links TRBV4-3 to TRBJ2-5, with D possibly TRBD1 on 6 matching bases. V lost 3 bases and J 11 bases, leaving 16 bases between the germline ends. This CDR3 comprises 13 residues. Looked up from germline, CDR1 is LGHNA and CDR2 is YSLEER. For the CDR3, the DNA is TGCGCCAGCAGCCAGGTTCCAGGGGAGTCGCAGTACTTC. It translates to CASSQVPGESQYF.

CDR3 nucleotide sequence: TGTGCCAGCAGCGATCGAGCAACAGGTAACGAGCAGTACTTC. Amino acids: CASSDRATGNEQYF. The rearrangement uses TRBV5-4 and TRBJ2-7; D might be TRBD1 (5 bases). This CDR3 spans 14 amino acids. Germline CDR1 SGHNT, CDR2 YYREEE (reference sequence). Trimming took 4 bases from V and 5 from J, leaving 16 bases between them.

With regard to this clone: Other DNA sequences from this sample encode an identical CDR3 as well. The rearrangement uses TRBV2 and TRBJ2-7, with a possible D match to TRBD2 (5 bases). The V and J ends lost 8 bases and 3 bases respectively, with 17 bases between them. Looked up from germline, CDR1 is SNHLY and CDR2 is FYNNEI. The CDR3 length is 14 residues. The CDR3 reads CASSVGPGSYEQYF. DNA of the CDR3: TGTGCCAGCTCTGTTGGGCCGGGGAGCTACGAGCAGTACTTC.

The V and J genes are TRBV5-1 and TRBJ2-7; D is perhaps TRBD2 (6 bases). Germline loops: CDR1 SGHRS, CDR2 YFSETQ. The V end was cut by 3 bases, the J end by 2 bases, with 15 bases between. This CDR3 comprises 15 residues. CDR3 nucleotide sequence: TGCGCCAGCAGCTCACTTGGTAGCGGTACCTACGAGCAGTACTTC. Translation: CASSSLGSGTYEQYF.

The chain uses TRBV11-2 and TRBJ1-2, with D possibly being TRBD1 (5 bases). CDR1 SGHAT and CDR2 FQNNGV come from the germline V gene. CDR3 length equals 15 residues. The V gene lost 5 bases and the J gene lost 4 bases, with 17 bases spanning the gap. The CDR3: CASSLQLGGSYGYTF. CDR3 DNA sequence: TGTGCCAGCAGCCTTCAACTCGGGGGGAGCTATGGCTACACCTTC. The variable domain in full, with the rest retrieved from reference TRBV11-2 and TRBJ1-2, is EAGVAQSPRYKIIEKRQSVAFWCNPISGHATLYWYQQILGQGPKLLIQFQNNGVVDDSQLPKDRFSAERLKGVDSTLKIQPAKLEDSAVYLCASSLQLGGSYGYTFGSGTRLTVV.

This clone showed up just a few times. The CDR3 sequence is CASSVDPVPGNEQFF. As DNA, the CDR3 is TGTGCCAGCAGCGTAGACCCAGTACCGGGAAATGAGCAGTTCTTC. The chain employs TRBV9 and TRBJ2-1; D is possibly TRBD2 (5 bases). V was pared by 0 bases and J by 7 bases, with 14 bases between. Looked up from germline, CDR1 is SGDLS and CDR2 is YYNGEE. The CDR3 is 15 amino acids.

This chain connects TRBV1 to TRBJ2-7; TRBD1, as called in the table, went unchecked against the DNA. TRBV1 is a known pseudogene. This CDR3 has 19 amino acids. Here the CDR3 reads CTSSQDLASFHRDPYEQYF. The CDR3 DNA is TGCACCAGCAGCCAAGATCTGGCGTCGTTCCACAGGGATCCCTACGAGCAGTACTTC.

This clone has a handful of counts. The chain combines TRBV7-8 with TRBJ2-1, with TRBD2 identical over 12 bases. The length of the CDR3 is 15 residues. From germline, CDR1 is SGHVS and CDR2 FQNEAQ. Trimming removed 5 bases from V and 10 bases from J; junction bases left unmatched: 9. The CDR3 loop is CASSPQGLAGLEQFF. CDR3 sequence (DNA): TGTGCCAGCAGCCCCCAAGGACTAGCGGGGTTAGAGCAGTTCTTC.

This clone was detected once. The gene calls are TRBV6-6 and TRBJ2-3, with TRBD1 matching 7 bases. Germline-derived CDR1 and CDR2 are MNHNY and SVGAGI (reference sequence). V lost 2 bases, J lost 2 bases, and 4 bases stayed unmatched. This CDR3 has 15 residues. CDR3 in DNA: TGTGCCAGCAGTTACGGGACAGCCTTCACAGATACGCAGTATTTT. Amino acid sequence: CASSYGTAFTDTQYF.